This T cell receptor beta chain appears in the sequencing data of a study of blood T cell repertoires in COVID-19. For the study at large: Italy, Spain and the United States were the sources of the convalescent and acute COVID-19 samples. The analysed material was cDNA or gDNA that came from T cells, B-cell-depleted T cells, or PBMCs.

In the authors' methods: Cell counts per sample came from amplifying reference gene primers. Profiling relied on immunoSEQ multiplex PCR, and the TCRdb table lists in-frame clones only, not all of them. The D gene and trimming were derived from the DNA, and the V and J assignments and clone size from that table. The data contain 70,000 to 100,000 clones, about 71% of them seen just once; the ten biggest clones take up roughly 24%. What was sequenced was peripheral blood. The clonotype comes from a woman in her fifties or sixties in a cohort sampled during active or convalescent COVID-19.

CDR3: CASSIDQGGDQETQYF. In nucleotides, the CDR3 is TGTGCCAGTAGTATAGATCAGGGAGGGGATCAAGAGACCCAGTACTTC. J is TRBJ2-5 and V is TRBV19; 7 bases are shared with TRBD2. The trim removed 0 bases at V and 2 bases at J, leaving 6 bases unmatched. CDR1 and CDR2 (germline): LNHDA, SQIVND (reference sequence). This CDR3 has 16 amino acids.